A selection of T cell receptor beta chains follows, all from one sample in a study of CD8+ T cells in alopecia areata. Sequencing was performed with immunoSEQ multiplex PCR; in TCRdb, only in-frame clones are kept and a portion is missing. Of a few hundred thousand clones in the sample, under 40% were seen once. Specimen: CD4+ T cells sorted from blood, collected between weeks 30 and 35, from a patient treated with tofacitinib. The receptors here all came from a human donor with alopecia areata. Both conserved end residues are part of each CDR3. The order of the fields is CDR3 protein, CDR3 DNA, V gene, J gene, D gene, clone size. D genes are given only for firm matches. Expanded clones are given a class, and other clones once, few, many or no size at all.

CASSPLSREAAKNIQYF	TGTGCCAGCTCACCACTATCCAGGGAAGCAGCCAAAAACATTCAGTACTTC	TRBV18	TRBJ2-4	.	.
CASSPVAIAKNIQYF	TGTGCCAGCTCACCAGTCGCGATAGCCAAAAACATTCAGTACTTC	TRBV18	TRBJ2-4	.	.
CASSVEQGATGELFF	TGTGCCAGCAGCGTAGAACAGGGGGCGACCGGGGAGCTGTTTTTT	TRBV9	TRBJ2-2	TRBD1	few
CASSSTGTGQNIQYF	TGCGCCAGCAGCTCTACCGGGACAGGACAAAACATTCAGTACTTC	TRBV5-1	TRBJ2-4	TRBD1	.
CASSQRSQARGYNEQFF	TGCGCCAGCAGCCAAAGGTCCCAGGCAAGGGGCTACAATGAGCAGTTCTTC	TRBV4-1	TRBJ2-1	.	few
CASSLGGRVNSPLHF	TGTGCCAGCAGCCTCGGGGGACGGGTAAATTCACCCCTCCACTTT	TRBV9	TRBJ1-6	.	few
CASSDFVAETQYF	TGTGCCAGCAGTGATTTTGTGGCGGAGACCCAGTACTTC	TRBV25-1	TRBJ2-5	.	.
CASSLTGTNTEAFF	TGTGCCAGCAGCTTGACAGGGACTAACACTGAAGCTTTCTTT	TRBV9	TRBJ1-1	TRBD1	.
CASSTRAGYGYTF	TGTGCCAGCAGCACAAGGGCGGGCTATGGCTACACCTTC	TRBV2	TRBJ1-2	.	.
CASSLWPGQGAYEQYF	TGTGCCAGCAGTCTTTGGCCGGGACAGGGGGCCTACGAGCAGTACTTC	TRBV27	TRBJ2-7	TRBD1	.
CASSTPVNSGSRSDEQFF	TGCGCCAGCAGCACCCCCGTTAATTCCGGGAGCCGATCGGATGAGCAGTTCTTC	TRBV10-2	TRBJ2-1	.	.
CSVEGGNHNEQFF	TGCAGCGTTGAAGGGGGTAACCACAATGAGCAGTTCTTC	TRBV29-1	TRBJ2-1	.	.
CASSDAGGLNTEAFF	TGTGCCAGCAGCGATGCAGGGGGCCTGAACACTGAAGCTTTCTTT	TRBV5-8	TRBJ1-1	TRBD1	many
CASSLSKSSYEQYF	TGTGCCAGCAGCTTATCTAAGAGCTCCTACGAGCAGTACTTC	TRBV7-2	TRBJ2-7	.	few
CAWLRNTEAFF	TGTGCCTGGTTGAGGAACACTGAAGCTTTCTTT	TRBV30	TRBJ1-1	.	few
CAWSAPRGSYYGYTF	TGTGCCTGGAGTGCTCCTAGGGGCAGCTACTATGGCTACACCTTC	TRBV30	TRBJ1-2	.	.
CASSAGHEKLFF	TGTGCCAGCAGTGCAGGGCACGAAAAACTGTTTTTT	TRBV2	TRBJ1-4	.	few
CSVEGQMNTEAFF	TGCAGCGTTGAAGGTCAGATGAACACTGAAGCTTTCTTT	TRBV29-1	TRBJ1-1	.	.
CSVRGGRTDTQYF	TGCAGCGTTAGGGGCGGGAGGACAGATACGCAGTATTTT	TRBV29-1	TRBJ2-3	TRBD2	few
CASSSALTGWNSPLHF	TGTGCCAGCAGTTCAGCGTTGACAGGGTGGAATTCACCCCTCCACTTT	TRBV6-5	TRBJ1-6	TRBD1	.
CASSLGGPTDTQYF	TGTGCCAGCAGCTTAGGAGGGCCCACAGATACGCAGTATTTT	TRBV7-9	TRBJ2-3	.	.
CAWSQGLNTEAFF	TGTGCCTGGAGCCAGGGATTGAACACTGAAGCTTTCTTT	TRBV30	TRBJ1-1	.	.
CASSSGQIANYGYTF	TGCGCCAGCAGCTCCGGACAGATAGCTAACTATGGCTACACCTTC	TRBV5-1	TRBJ1-2	.	few
CASSLPITGDTQYF	TGTGCCAGCAGCTTACCCATAACCGGGGATACGCAGTATTTT	TRBV11-2	TRBJ2-3	.	.
CASSHVRSGRTYNEQFF	TGCGCCAGCAGCCATGTCAGAAGCGGGAGGACCTACAATGAGCAGTTCTTC	TRBV4-1	TRBJ2-1	TRBD2	.
CASSDGTSSSNYGYTF	TGTGCCAGCAGCGACGGGACCTCTTCTTCTAACTATGGCTACACCTTC	TRBV7-9	TRBJ1-2	.	many
CASSKRTGAANYGYTF	TGTGCCAGCAGCAAGCGGACAGGAGCAGCTAACTATGGCTACACCTTC	TRBV27	TRBJ1-2	TRBD1	.
CASSLGSGHNTGELFF	TGTGCCAGCAGCTTAGGTAGCGGGCACAACACCGGGGAGCTGTTTTTT	TRBV11-1	TRBJ2-2	TRBD2	.
CASSQLQVYEQYF	TGCGCCAGCAGCCAATTGCAGGTATACGAGCAGTACTTC	TRBV4-1	TRBJ2-7	.	.
CASRKDFTEAFF	TGTGCCAGCAGAAAAGATTTCACTGAAGCTTTCTTT	TRBV27	TRBJ1-1	.	once
CSSDSPQLTDTQYF	TGCAGCTCTGACAGTCCCCAACTCACAGATACGCAGTATTTT	TRBV29-1	TRBJ2-3	.	few
CASSLADNEQFF	TGTGCCAGCAGCTTAGCAGACAATGAGCAGTTCTTC	TRBV11-2	TRBJ2-1	.	.
CASFMPTDTGLNYGYTF	TGCGCCAGTTTTATGCCGACAGATACAGGGCTTAACTATGGCTACACCTTC	TRBV4-1	TRBJ1-2	.	few
CSVQLAGKQETQYF	TGCAGCGTCCAACTAGCGGGGAAACAAGAGACCCAGTACTTC	TRBV29-1	TRBJ2-5	TRBD2	few
CASSMVTGPVRDTEAFF	TGTGCCAGTAGTATGGTGACAGGCCCCGTGAGGGACACTGAAGCTTTCTTT	TRBV19	TRBJ1-1	.	.